This entry lists 20 T cell receptor beta chains sequenced from one sample in a study of metastatic and nonmetastatic thyroid tumors. With MiXCR, TCRdb called clones anew from the PCR reads. The table lists around 6,100 clones, approximately 32% of them singletons. Thyroid surgery was preceded by no treatment in any patient. Source material: adjacent normal tissue. These receptor sequences come from a female donor with papillary thyroid cancer or a benign thyroid nodule (not recorded which). Some clones in this sample may be carry-over from other donors' samples.

The CDR3 region is CASSLAEFQETQYF. CDR3 nucleotide sequence: TGTGCCAGCAGCTTAGCCGAGTTCCAAGAGACCCAGTACTTC. The gene calls are TRBV7-2 and TRBJ2-5; D is ambiguous. V gave up 0 bases and J gave up 1 base, with 6 bases separating them. The CDR3 runs 14 residues. Germline V gives CDR1 SGHTA, CDR2 FQGNSA.

V usage is TRBV18 and J usage is TRBJ1-1, with D hard to call. Germline loops: CDR1 KGHSH, CDR2 LQKENI. The V and J ends lost 3 bases and 6 bases respectively, with 20 bases between them. The CDR3 contains 16 residues. The CDR3: CASSPGKSGRAAEAFF. The CDR3 DNA is TGTGCCAGCTCACCGGGGAAATCAGGCCGGGCGGCTGAAGCTTTCTTT.

This clone was counted a few times. V usage is TRBV28 and J usage is TRBJ2-1, with TRBD1 matching 7 bases. The CDR3 has 13 residues. Per germline, CDR1 MDHEN and CDR2 SYDVKM. J lost 9 bases, V lost 4 bases, and 6 bases had no gene match. The CDR3 region has the DNA TGTGCCAGCAGTTCGAGACAGGGCACTGAGCAGTTCTTC. Residues: CASSSRQGTEQFF.

The chain uses TRBV15 and TRBJ2-1; no firm D call. This CDR3 comprises 15 residues. The germline gives CDR1 LNHNV, CDR2 YYDKDF (reference sequence). V lost 1 base and J lost 9, with 16 bases in between. The CDR3 protein is CATSRGLITGPEQFF. The CDR3 bases are TGTGCCACCAGCAGAGGACTCATCACTGGGCCTGAGCAGTTCTTC. The full variable domain, with the rest looked up from reference TRBV15 and TRBJ2-1, is DAMVIQNPRYQVTQFGKPVTLSCSQTLNHNVMYWYQQKSSQAPKLLFHYYDKDFNNEADTPDNFQSRRPNTSFCFLDIRSPGLGDTAMYLCATSRGLITGPEQFFGPGTRLTVL.

The chain carries TRBV6-2 or TRBV6-3 and TRBJ2-7; unclear D gene. CDR1 MNHEY and CDR2 SVGEGT come from the germline V gene. V shed 2 bases and J shed 1 base, with 9 bases lying between them. The CDR3 covers 14 residues. For the CDR3, the DNA is TGTGCCAGCAGTTACGGGCCGAGGTCCTACGAGCAGTACTTC. Its translation is CASSYGPRSYEQYF.

The V gene is TRBV20-1, the J gene TRBJ2-1; 11 positions match TRBD2. The CDR3 consists of 19 residues. V was clipped by 0 bases and J by 7 bases; unmatched bases: 17. In germline, CDR1 is DFQATT, CDR2 SNEGSKA (reference sequence). The CDR3, as DNA: TGCAGTGCTAGAGATGTCCGCTCGGTAGCGGGAGGGGGACGGAATGAGCAGTTCTTC. It codes for CSARDVRSVAGGGRNEQFF.

In this sample, this clone is medium-sized. J is TRBJ2-1 and V is TRBV18; 11 positions agree with TRBD1. With V trimmed by 8 bases and J by 8 bases, 11 bases remained unmatched. CDR3 length equals 15 residues. Germline lookup yields CDR1 KGHSH and CDR2 LQKENI. The DNA of the CDR3 is TGTGCCAGCCTACCCCGGACAGGGGGCGGCGATGAGCAGTTCTTC. Protein product: CASLPRTGGGDEQFF.

This clone was seen a handful of times. The chain has TRBV2 and TRBJ2-2; D is uncertain. This CDR3 has 12 amino acids. Germline assignment: CDR1 SNHLY and CDR2 FYNNEI. Trimming stripped 1 base from V and 6 bases from J, with 3 bases between. The CDR3 here is CASSEDAGELFF. The CDR3 DNA is TGTGCCAGCAGTGAAGATGCCGGGGAGCTGTTTTTT.

By frequency in the sample, this clone is medium-sized. This chain links TRBV4-1 with TRBJ2-2; D may be TRBD1 (6 bases). V was trimmed by 1 base and J by 0 bases, leaving 9 bases between them. In germline, CDR1 is MGHRA, CDR2 YSYEKL. This CDR3 is built from 16 residues. This CDR3 is CASSQGTASNTGELFF. The DNA of the CDR3 is TGCGCCAGCAGCCAAGGGACAGCGTCGAACACCGGGGAGCTGTTTTTT.

This clone qualifies as large (0.1 to 1%). The chain has TRBV5-1 and TRBJ2-7; no definite D call. The V and J ends lost 5 bases and 5 bases respectively, with 14 bases between them. This CDR3 spans 13 amino acids. Per the germline V gene, CDR1 is SGHRS and CDR2 is YFSETQ. CDR3 sequence reads: CASSSPSVDEQYF. CDR3 in DNA: TGCGCCAGCAGTAGCCCCTCCGTGGACGAGCAGTACTTC. The whole variable domain, remainder taken from reference TRBV5-1 and TRBJ2-7, is KAGVTQTPRYLIKTRGQQVTLSCSPISGHRSVSWYQQTPGQGLQFLFEYFSETQRNKGNFPGRFSGRQFSNSRSEMNVSTLELGDSALYLCASSSPSVDEQYFGPGTRLTVT.

This clone is termed medium-sized (0.01 to 0.1%). The chain joins TRBV7-9 to TRBJ2-1; 8 nucleotides match TRBD2. The V gene end was trimmed by 11 bases and the J gene end by 6 bases; junction bases not matched to a gene: 6. Germline V gene lookup returns CDR1 SEHNR and CDR2 FQNEAQ (reference sequence). The CDR3 covers 12 residues. The CDR3 loop reads CALRGTSNEQFF. DNA for the CDR3: TGTGCCCTTAGAGGGACTAGCAATGAGCAGTTCTTC.

The chain joins TRBV27 to TRBJ2-7; 8 bases line up with TRBD1. Germline CDR1 is MNHEY and CDR2 is SMNVEV (reference sequence). V trimming: 1 base; J trimming: 5 bases; junction bases outside the gene matches: 4. The CDR3 spans 14 residues. The CDR3 sequence is CASSLLDRVHEQYF. In DNA, the CDR3 is TGTGCCAGCAGTTTATTGGACAGGGTCCACGAGCAGTACTTC.

CDR3 residues: CASSYGRGNTEAFF. The CDR3, as DNA: TGTGCCAGCAGTTACGGCAGGGGGAACACTGAAGCTTTCTTT. The chain joins TRBV6-5 to TRBJ1-1; a possible D gene is TRBD1 (6 bases). Germline CDR1 reads MNHEY; CDR2 reads SVGAGI. Trimming left V 2 bases short and J 1 base short, with 8 bases between. This CDR3 contains 14 residues.

The genes are TRBV6-1 and TRBJ2-7, with TRBD2 matching 12 bases. The ends lost 5 bases at V and 6 bases at J; junction bases unmatched: 8. Germline CDR1 MNHNS, CDR2 SASEGT. The CDR3 extends over 15 amino acids. This chain's CDR3 is CASSPTRGLAGEQYF. The CDR3 DNA is TGTGCCAGCAGTCCTACCAGGGGACTAGCGGGCGAGCAGTACTTC.

The J gene is TRBJ2-2, the V gene TRBV27; either TRBD1 or TRBD2 may fit D (5 bases each). The CDR3 runs 14 residues. V was trimmed by 3 bases and J by 5 bases, leaving 10 bases between them. The germline V gene has CDR1 MNHEY and CDR2 SMNVEV (reference sequence). CDR3 nucleotides: TGTGCCAGCAGTTTTGGGACCCTTACCGGGGAGCTGTTTTTT. Residues: CASSFGTLTGELFF.

This clone was observed at least ten times. In this CDR3 the conserved last residue, phenylalanine or tryptophan, is missing, so a read error is likely. The limits of the CDR3 on the DNA are not certain, so only TCRdb's listed CDR3 is given. The chain has TRBV9 and TRBJ2-2; the D call in the table, TRBD2, was not verified against the DNA. 8 amino acids form the CDR3, both terminal residues included. Germline assignment: CDR1 SGDLS and CDR2 YYNGEE. CDR3 protein: CASSIGLA.

The chain links TRBV11-2 to TRBJ1-6; a weak D match, TRBD1 (6 bases). Per germline, CDR1 SGHAT and CDR2 FQNNGV. Trimming took off 4 bases at V and 8 bases at J, with 15 bases between the two ends. The CDR3 is 15 residues long. In DNA form, the CDR3 reads TGTGCCAGCAGCTCGAGCACAGGGCCCTATTCACCCCTCCACTTT. Protein sequence: CASSSSTGPYSPLHF. The variable domain in full, with the rest retrieved from reference TRBV11-2 and TRBJ1-6, is EAGVAQSPRYKIIEKRQSVAFWCNPISGHATLYWYQQILGQGPKLLIQFQNNGVVDDSQLPKDRFSAERLKGVDSTLKIQPAKLEDSAVYLCASSSSTGPYSPLHFGNGTRLTVT.

In its sample, this clone is large. Other nucleotide sequences in the sample specify the same CDR3. The CDR3 DNA is TGTGCCAGCACCCGGGGAAACTCTGGAAACACCATATATTTT. Amino acids: CASTRGNSGNTIYF. The V and J genes are TRBV6-1 and TRBJ1-3; no reliable D call. The V end was cut by 7 bases, the J end by 0 bases, with 10 bases between. The CDR3 has 14 amino acids. Germline assignment: CDR1 MNHNS and CDR2 SASEGT.

This clone was detected a few times. The chain links TRBV28 to TRBJ1-4, with a possible D match to TRBD1 (6 bases). With 2 bases removed from V and 5 bases from J, the gap between germline ends came to 12 bases. There are 15 residues in the CDR3. The germline V gene encodes CDR1 MDHEN and CDR2 SYDVKM. The CDR3 is CASSLGRGANEKLFF. CDR3 nucleotide sequence: TGTGCCAGCAGTTTAGGGCGGGGGGCGAATGAAAAACTGTTTTTT.

The chain is built from TRBV9 and TRBJ1-2, with TRBD1 identical over 7 bases. CDR3 length: 18 amino acids. CDR1 and CDR2 from the germline V gene are SGDLS and YYNGEE. Trimming removed 0 bases from V and 0 bases from J; junction bases left unmatched: 11. The CDR3 coding sequence is TGTGCCAGCAGCGTAGAGGGGGGACAGTTTACCCCTAACTATGGCTACACCTTC. Protein: CASSVEGGQFTPNYGYTF.